What follows are 18 T cell receptor beta chains derived from one specimen sequenced in a study of identical twins. MiXCR was run by TCRdb on the 5' RACE reads, yielding one entry per CDR3 protein. The repertoire holds roughly 350,000 distinct CDR3 sequences, 12% seen once, with approximately 7.6% in the top ten. A further study also used this sample, focusing on yellow fever vaccine responses in identical twins.

The specimen sequenced was CD8+ T cells sorted from blood. The receptors here all came from a woman aged 18-35 years in good health.

The V and J genes are TRBV10-3 and TRBJ2-7; 7 positions match TRBD2. CDR1 and CDR2 from the germline V gene are ENHRY and SYGVKD. Trimming at V came to 3 bases and at J to 2 bases, leaving 7 bases not matched to a gene. This CDR3 spans 15 amino acids. CDR3 DNA sequence: TGTGCCATCAGTGATCCCCGGACTAGTCCCTACGAGCAGTACTTC. It is translated as CAISDPRTSPYEQYF.

In its sample, this clonotype was seen once. This chain links TRBV6-1 with TRBJ2-7; 9 bases agree with TRBD1. The germline V gene encodes CDR1 MNHNS and CDR2 SASEGT. CDR3 size: 15 residues. V was clipped by 6 bases and J by 2 bases; unmatched bases: 8. CDR3 nucleotides: TGTGCCAGCAGCACCGGGACAGGGTTTACCTACGAGCAGTACGTC. It codes for CASSTGTGFTYEQYV.

The V and J genes are TRBV12-3 or TRBV12-4 and TRBJ1-1; D remains unclear. Trimming cost V 6 bases and J 1 base, with 12 bases left between them. The CDR3 has 14 amino acids. CDR3 loop: CASRPTKQNTEAFF. As DNA, the CDR3 is TGTGCCAGCAGGCCAACAAAACAGAACACTGAAGCTTTCTTT.

The table lists this clonotype with a few counts. The V gene is TRBV5-1, the J gene TRBJ2-7; tentatively, D is TRBD1 (5 bases). The germline V and J ends were trimmed by 0 bases and 2 bases, with 18 bases remaining between them. Germline CDR1 reads SGHRS; CDR2 reads YFSETQ. This CDR3 region has 17 residues. The CDR3 loop is CASSLVGPTPRPYEQYF. CDR3 coding DNA: TGCGCCAGCAGCTTGGTGGGGCCGACTCCGCGTCCCTACGAGCAGTACTTC.

The rearrangement joins TRBV3-1 to TRBJ2-2; 9 nucleotides line up with TRBD1. CDR3 length equals 20 residues. Germline V lookup: CDR1 LGHDT, CDR2 YNNKEL (reference sequence). J gave up 4 bases and V 4 bases, and 19 bases lay outside the gene matches. The DNA for the CDR3 is TGTGCCAGCAGCCTCGCCTTGGGGACAGGGAGCTTTCTTGGCACCGGGGAGCTGTTTTTT. Amino acid sequence: CASSLALGTGSFLGTGELFF.

This clonotype was found many times. V gene TRBV7-9 combines with J gene TRBJ2-1; TRBD2 matches at 10 bases. The CDR3 runs to 16 residues. V was pared by 5 bases and J by 0 bases, with 4 bases of the junction left unmatched. Germline CDR1 is SEHNR and CDR2 is FQNEAQ (reference sequence). In DNA form, the CDR3 reads TGTGCCAGCAGCGGCCCTAGCGGGAGCTCCTACAATGAGCAGTTCTTC. Translating gives CASSGPSGSSYNEQFF. The entire variable domain, with the rest obtained from reference TRBV7-9 and TRBJ2-1, is as follows: DTGVSQNPRHKITKRGQNVTFRCDPISEHNRLYWYRQTLGQGPEFLTYFQNEAQLEKSRLLSDRFSAERPKGSFSTLEIQRTEQGDSAMYLCASSGPSGSSYNEQFFGPGTRLTVL.

In its sample, this clonotype was seen a few times. The rearrangement uses TRBV24-1 and TRBJ2-3; a weak D match, TRBD1 (5 bases). The CDR3 is 10 residues long. Germline lookup yields CDR1 KGHDR and CDR2 SFDVKD. V was trimmed by 11 bases and J by 6 bases, leaving 8 bases between them. Here the CDR3 DNA reads TGTGCCAAGGGGCAGGATACGCAGTATTTT. It translates to CAKGQDTQYF.

This clonotype was seen a handful of times. This sequence joins TRBV29-1 and TRBJ2-7, with 10 nucleotides matching TRBD1. V lost 6 bases and J lost 7; bases outside the gene matches: 18. CDR3 length: 16 residues. Per germline, CDR1 SQVTM and CDR2 ANQGSEA. The DNA for the CDR3 is TGCAGCGTCCCCGGGACAGGGGCCGCGGCCTACGCAGAGCAGTACGTC. Translation gives CSVPGTGAAAYAEQYV.

The V and J genes are TRBV7-3 and TRBJ2-3; D possibly corresponds to TRBD2 (5 bases). This CDR3 is built from 14 residues. Germline-derived CDR1 and CDR2 are SGHTA and FQGTGA. The ends were cut back, 5 bases at V and 3 bases at J, with 12 bases in the middle. The CDR3 region has the DNA TGTGCCAGCAGCCGGGGAATGATAACAGATACGCAGTATTTT. Amino acid sequence: CASSRGMITDTQYF. The variable domain in full, with the rest retrieved from reference TRBV7-3 and TRBJ2-3, is GAGVSQTPSNKVTEKGKYVELRCDPISGHTALYWYRQSLGQGPEFLIYFQGTGAADDSGLPNDRFFAVRPEGSVSTLKIQRTERGDSAVYLCASSRGMITDTQYFGPGTRLTVL.

This clonotype was recorded many times. The chain carries TRBV12-3 or TRBV12-4 and TRBJ2-3; 9 nucleotides line up with TRBD2. The CDR3 totals 11 residues. V lost 7 bases, J lost 11 bases, and 4 bases stayed unmatched. For the CDR3, the DNA is TGTGCCAGCATCCTAGCGGGACTGCAGTATTTT. The encoded protein is CASILAGLQYF.

The chain uses TRBV28 and TRBJ2-7, with no clear D. CDR1 is MDHEN and CDR2 is SYDVKM in the germline V gene. This CDR3 is built from 13 residues. Trimming took off 6 bases at V and 1 base at J, with 10 bases between the two ends. The CDR3 DNA follows: TGTGCCAGCAGGACTGTCGAGTCCTACGAGCAGTACTTC. It translates to CASRTVESYEQYF.

This rearrangement joins TRBV12-3 or TRBV12-4 to TRBJ2-7; 10 positions agree with TRBD1. The V and J ends lost 2 bases and 6 bases, in that order; junction bases with no gene match: 4. The CDR3 extends over 14 amino acids. The CDR3 loop reads CASSLPGQGTEQYF. CDR3 in DNA: TGTGCCAGCAGTTTACCGGGACAGGGGACCGAGCAGTACTTC.

The V call is TRBV20-1, the J call TRBJ2-1, with TRBD2 matching 11 bases. V was clipped by 3 bases and J by 4 bases; unmatched bases: 8. The CDR3 sequence is 16 residues long. CDR1 and CDR2 from the germline V gene are DFQATT and SNEGSKA (reference sequence). In DNA, the CDR3 is TGCAGTGCTAGGACCATAGCGGGAGGGGATTACAATGAGCAGTTCTTC. As protein: CSARTIAGGDYNEQFF.

Details on this clonotype: Its ends do not fully match the called genes, so a read error is possible. The chain uses TRBV6-4 and TRBJ2-6; TRBD1 matches 11 bases. In germline, CDR1 is MRHNA, CDR2 SNTAGT. The CDR3 contains 17 residues. The CDR3 sequence: CARSDGTGGTGANVLTF. The CDR3 coding sequence is TGTGCCAGAAGTGATGGGACAGGGGGAACTGGGGCCAACGTCCTGACTTTC.

This chain uses TRBV9 with TRBJ2-1; 12 bases fit TRBD2. Germline V gene sequence: CDR1 SGDLS, CDR2 YYNGEE. The junction had 10 bases not matched to a gene; V was cut back by 4 bases and J by 8 bases. The CDR3 runs 16 residues. Written as DNA, the CDR3 is TGTGCCAGCAGCCCCCCGACTAGCGGGAGCAGGGATGAGCAGTTCTTC. Translation: CASSPPTSGSRDEQFF.

This chain joins TRBV10-2 and TRBJ1-1; D perhaps matches TRBD1 (6 bases). Germline CDR1 WSHSY, CDR2 SAAADI. The ends were cut back, 5 bases at V and 2 bases at J, with 12 bases in the middle. The CDR3 runs 14 residues. The CDR3 reads CASSPIRGNTEAFF. The CDR3 DNA reads as TGCGCCAGCAGTCCGATCAGGGGTAACACTGAAGCTTTCTTT.

Here the CDR3 reads CASSSQGNTEAFF. CDR3 coding DNA: TGTGCCAGCAGCTCACAGGGGAACACTGAAGCTTTCTTT. This chain connects TRBV5-6 to TRBJ1-1; D perhaps matches TRBD1 (6 bases). The CDR3 loop spans 13 amino acids. Trimming pared 3 bases from V and 1 base from J, leaving 7 bases between. CDR1 and CDR2 from the germline V gene are SGHDT and YYEEEE.

In this sample, this clonotype turned up a few times. The rearrangement uses TRBV7-9 and TRBJ2-4; D unclear. V lost 5 bases, J lost 0 bases, and 11 bases lay in between. Germline CDR1 and CDR2: SEHNR and FQNEAQ (reference sequence). The CDR3 extends over 15 amino acids. CDR3 coding DNA: TGTGCCAGCAGCCAACAGATATTAGCCAAAAACATTCAGTACTTC. It codes for CASSQQILAKNIQYF. The variable domain in full, completed from reference TRBV7-9 and TRBJ2-4, reads DTGVSQNPRHKITKRGQNVTFRCDPISEHNRLYWYRQTLGQGPEFLTYFQNEAQLEKSRLLSDRFSAERPKGSFSTLEIQRTEQGDSAMYLCASSQQILAKNIQYFGAGTRLSVL.